The T cell receptor beta chain described here comes from a study of T cell responses to AZD1222 COVID-19 vaccine. Whole-study results and caveats: A rise in Spike-specific TCR breadth and depth followed two AZD1222 doses. The sample set comprised mostly white British donors with more females, and clonal diversity was possibly underestimated.

The table came from immunoSEQ multiplex PCR; TCRdb's copy has only in-frame clones and leaves some out. Here the sample spans about 150,000 clones, about nine tenths being singletons. This CDR3 is 13 amino acids long. V lost 5 bases to trimming and J lost 0 bases, with 7 bases between them. Germline CDR1 and CDR2: SEHNR and FQNEAQ (reference sequence). Comments on this clone: Its target is not known.

The sequences come from peripheral blood, collected after recovery from COVID-19. V gene TRBV7-9 combines with J gene TRBJ1-2, with D unclear. This TCR came from an adult who had recovered from COVID-19. DNA of the CDR3: TGTGCCAGCAGCATCCAAACTAACTATGGCTACACCTTC. This sequence encodes CASSIQTNYGYTF.